These T cell receptor beta chains were read from a single sample in a study of blood T cell repertoires in COVID-19. Some clones are missing from TCRdb's copy, which holds only in-frame ones; the method was immunoSEQ multiplex PCR. Of 200,000 to 300,000 clones in the sample, approximately 82% are singletons; the top ten hold around 2.5%. Specimen: peripheral blood. The receptor set was obtained from a man aged 40-55 years who had recovered from COVID-19. CDR3s include the opening cysteine and the closing phenylalanine or tryptophan. The D gene is left open where the match is weak. For some rows the clone size is stated as once, few or many, or as a class when expanded; others skip it.

size: NA; J: TRBJ2-7; V: TRBV4-1; D: TRBD2; DNA: TGCGCCAGCAGCCCCACGGGACTAGCGGGAGGGCCGAGTGAGCAGTACTTC; CDR3: CASSPTGLAGGPSEQYF
size: NA; J: TRBJ2-6; V: TRBV6-6; D: TRBD2; DNA: TGTGCCAGCAGTCCAACGACTAGCGGGAGTTTCTCTGGGGCCAACGTCCTGACTTTC; CDR3: CASSPTTSGSFSGANVLTF
size: few; J: TRBJ2-5; V: TRBV18; D: NA; DNA: TGTGCCAGCTCACCACGACCGGGTACGGGAGAGGAGACCCAGTACTTC; CDR3: CASSPRPGTGEETQYF
size: NA; J: TRBJ2-2; V: TRBV18; D: TRBD1; DNA: TGTGCCAGCTCACCCGGGACAGGGGGGCGCACGGTGGACACCGGGGAGCTGTTTTTT; CDR3: CASSPGTGGRTVDTGELFF
size: NA; J: TRBJ2-7; V: TRBV25-1; D: NA; DNA: TGTGCCAGCAGTGGAACAGGTTACGAGCAGTACTTC; CDR3: CASSGTGYEQYF
size: NA; J: TRBJ2-7; V: TRBV5-1; D: NA; DNA: TGCGCCAGCAGCCTCCTTACAGGGTACGAGCAGTACTTC; CDR3: CASSLLTGYEQYF
size: NA; J: TRBJ2-7; V: TRBV7-9; D: TRBD2; DNA: TGTGCCAGCAGCCCCTGGACTAGCGGGACTACCTACGAGCAGTACTTC; CDR3: CASSPWTSGTTYEQYF
size: NA; J: TRBJ2-5; V: TRBV28; D: NA; DNA: TGTGCATACGGGGGGCTTACCCAAGAGACCCAGTACTTC; CDR3: CAYGGLTQETQYF
size: NA; J: TRBJ2-3; V: TRBV4-1; D: TRBD1; DNA: TGCGCCAGCAGCCAAGTATGGGGACAGAGCACAGATACGCAGTATTTT; CDR3: CASSQVWGQSTDTQYF
size: NA; J: TRBJ2-7; V: TRBV27; D: TRBD1; DNA: TGTGCCAGCAGTTTATACAAAGGGGGCGGCGAGCAGTACTTC; CDR3: CASSLYKGGGEQYF
size: NA; J: TRBJ2-7; V: TRBV6-1; D: TRBD1; DNA: TGTGCCAGCAGTGAAGCGCAAGTGGAGTACCGGACAGGCGACTACGAGCAGTACTTC; CDR3: CASSEAQVEYRTGDYEQYF
size: few; J: TRBJ1-2; V: TRBV2; D: TRBD1; DNA: TGTGCCAGTGCCTACACAGGGGCCTCTGGCTACACCTTC; CDR3: CASAYTGASGYTF
size: NA; J: TRBJ2-2; V: TRBV12-3/TRBV12-4; D: NA; DNA: TGTGCCAGCAGGCACAAGGGGGAGCTGTTTTTT; CDR3: CASRHKGELFF
size: few; J: TRBJ1-1; V: TRBV7-9; D: NA; DNA: TGTGCCAGCAGCTCGGGTTTTTCTGAAGCTTTCTTT; CDR3: CASSSGFSEAFF
size: NA; J: TRBJ2-7; V: TRBV20-1; D: NA; DNA: TGCAGTGCTAGTAGGGACACCTACCTCTACGAGCAGTACTTC; CDR3: CSASRDTYLYEQYF
size: NA; J: TRBJ2-3; V: TRBV2; D: TRBD2; DNA: TGTGCCAAAACGACTAGCGGGGATGATACGCAGTATTTT; CDR3: CAKTTSGDDTQYF
size: few; J: TRBJ1-4; V: TRBV5-1; D: NA; DNA: TGCGCCAGCAGCTTGCGAGGCGGGCGGGAAAAACTGTTTTTT; CDR3: CASSLRGGREKLFF
size: NA; J: TRBJ2-6; V: TRBV7-6; D: TRBD2; DNA: TGTGCCAGCAGCTTAGCGGGGATAGGGAGGGTTGGGGCCAACGTCCTGACTTTC; CDR3: CASSLAGIGRVGANVLTF
size: NA; J: TRBJ2-1; V: TRBV4-3; D: TRBD2; DNA: TGCGCCAGCGCCCTAGCGGGAGGGTTCGGGCATGAGCAGTTCTTC; CDR3: CASALAGGFGHEQFF